One sample yielded the 32 T cell receptor beta chains listed below, sequenced in a study of spatial heterogeneity in lung cancer. Documented time point: blood at routine non-recurrence follow-up after resection. TCRdb fed the 5' RACE reads into MiXCR, producing one record per CDR3 protein. Among over 70,000 distinct CDR3 sequences listed, approximately 9% were seen once. The sample was PBMCs, taken at follow-up. Receptor source: a female donor with early-stage non-small cell lung cancer.

This clonotype appeared many times. V gene TRBV11-1 combines with J gene TRBJ2-1; no reliable D call. In germline, CDR1 is SGHAT, CDR2 FQDESV (reference sequence). Trimming took off 4 bases at V and 2 bases at J, with 6 bases between the two ends. The CDR3 has 13 residues. The CDR3 protein is CASSSLAYNEQFF. In nucleotides, the CDR3 is TGTGCCAGCAGCTCCCTCGCCTACAATGAGCAGTTCTTC.

This clonotype was detected ten times or more. The CDR3 sequence: CASSPAGVPVEQYF. CDR3 bases: TGTGCCAGCAGTCCCGCGGGAGTTCCGGTCGAGCAGTACTTC. The chain uses TRBV6-2 or TRBV6-3 and TRBJ2-7; 7 nucleotides align to TRBD2. The J segment lost 6 bases and the V segment lost 5 bases, leaving 10 bases of the junction unmatched. The CDR3 length is 14 residues. The germline gives CDR1 MNHEY, CDR2 SVGEGT.

There are many counts of this clonotype. The chain joins TRBV5-4 to TRBJ1-2, with D hard to call. This CDR3 region has 15 residues. The V gene lost 3 bases and the J gene lost 5 bases, with 17 bases spanning the gap. The germline CDR1 and CDR2 sequences are SGHNT and YYREEE (reference sequence). Written as DNA, the CDR3 is TGTGCCAGCAGCTCGGGCGGGGTAACCCTTTATGGCTACACCTTC. This translates into CASSSGGVTLYGYTF.

This clonotype was picked up many times. The chain links TRBV3-1 to TRBJ1-5; 9 nucleotides agree with TRBD1. Germline CDR1 is LGHDT and CDR2 is YNNKEL (reference sequence). This CDR3 region has 16 residues. V lost 0 bases to trimming and J lost 8 bases; unmatched junction nucleotides: 8. The CDR3 region is CASSQDGGQGNKPQHF. The CDR3 nucleotides are TGTGCCAGCAGCCAAGATGGCGGACAGGGGAATAAGCCCCAGCATTTT.

This clonotype was found once. The chain couples TRBV7-9 to TRBJ1-4; 10 bases are a match to TRBD1. The CDR3 loop spans 16 amino acids. Germline CDR1 SEHNR, CDR2 FQNEAQ (reference sequence). V dropped 6 bases and J dropped 0; count of bases not matched to a gene: 4. The chain's CDR3 is CASRPGQGATNEKLFF. The CDR3 DNA is TGTGCCAGCAGACCTGGACAGGGGGCAACTAATGAAAAACTGTTTTTT.

V and J are TRBV20-1 and TRBJ2-2; 12 bases are a match to TRBD2. Germline trimming cut 5 bases from V and 6 bases from J; bases unmatched to any gene: 4. The CDR3 is 14 residues long. Germline CDR1 reads DFQATT; CDR2 reads SNEGSKA (reference sequence). The CDR3 reads CSARLAGEPGELFF. The CDR3 DNA sequence: TGCAGTGCTCGACTAGCGGGAGAACCCGGGGAGCTGTTTTTT.

This clonotype was recorded at least ten times. CDR3 in amino acids: CASSLDGNGANVLTF. The DNA for the CDR3 is TGCGCCAGCAGCTTGGACGGGAATGGGGCCAACGTCCTGACTTTC. The chain is built from TRBV5-1 and TRBJ2-6, with D tentatively TRBD2 (5 bases). There are 15 residues in the CDR3. Between the trimmed V and J ends, which lost 0 bases and 3 bases, there was a span of 7 bases. Germline CDR1 reads SGHRS; CDR2 reads YFSETQ.

This clonotype was seen repeatedly, ten times or more. The chain carries TRBV6-5 and TRBJ2-7; D possibly corresponds to TRBD1 (6 bases). In germline, CDR1 is MNHEY, CDR2 SVGAGI. The CDR3 runs 12 residues. V gave up 6 bases and J gave up 6 bases, with 12 bases separating them. CDR3 coding DNA: TGTGCCAGCAGGGACACAGGGTTCGAGCAGTACTTC. This encodes CASRDTGFEQYF.

This clonotype was seen ten or more times. The chain carries TRBV29-1 and TRBJ2-1; 9 bases are shared with TRBD2. Germline V gives CDR1 SQVTM, CDR2 ANQGSEA. The CDR3 is made up of 16 amino acids. V dropped 4 bases and J dropped 0; count of bases not matched to a gene: 7. Here the CDR3 reads CSVVLAGRSSYNEQFF. In DNA, the CDR3 is TGCAGCGTTGTACTAGCGGGCCGAAGCTCCTACAATGAGCAGTTCTTC.

This clonotype has ten or more counts. This chain uses TRBV12-3 or TRBV12-4 with TRBJ2-3; possible D gene TRBD2, 6 bases. CDR3 length equals 15 residues. V lost 3 bases to trimming and J lost 0 bases, with 10 bases between them. DNA for the CDR3: TGTGCCAGCAGTTTTGACGGGACTAGCACAGATACGCAGTATTTT. Its translation is CASSFDGTSTDTQYF.

The sample holds many counts of this clonotype. The J gene is TRBJ2-3, the V gene TRBV5-1; 7 nucleotides agree with TRBD2. Unmatched junction bases numbered 8, after V lost 3 bases and J lost 4 bases. The CDR3 contains 15 residues. From germline, CDR1 is SGHRS and CDR2 YFSETQ. Written as DNA, the CDR3 is TGCGCCAGCAGCTCCCAGGGACTATTGGCAGATACGCAGTATTTT. Protein product: CASSSQGLLADTQYF.

This clonotype was recorded a few times. The CDR3 here is CSVEEVHYGYTF. In nucleotides, the CDR3 is TGCAGCGTTGAAGAGGTCCACTATGGCTACACCTTC. This chain connects TRBV29-1 to TRBJ1-2; D is uncertain. The CDR3 extends over 12 amino acids. With 0 bases removed from V and 3 bases from J, the gap between germline ends came to 5 bases. From germline, CDR1 is SQVTM and CDR2 ANQGSEA.

This clonotype was found many times. V usage is TRBV7-9 and J usage is TRBJ1-5; tentative D call: TRBD1 (5 bases). The germline gives CDR1 SEHNR, CDR2 FQNEAQ (reference sequence). Trimming removed 5 bases at V and 4 bases at J, with 9 bases between. The CDR3 is made up of 13 amino acids. This CDR3 reads CASSPQENQPQHF. CDR3 in DNA: TGTGCCAGCAGCCCACAGGAAAATCAGCCCCAGCATTTT.

This clonotype was seen a few times. The chain combines TRBV3-1 with TRBJ2-3; D may match TRBD1 or TRBD2 (5 bases each). Germline CDR1 and CDR2: LGHDT and YNNKEL (reference sequence). The CDR3 is 15 amino acids. V lost 4 bases to trimming and J lost 8 bases, with 19 bases between them. The CDR3 nucleotides read TGTGCCAGCAGCCGCGACTTTGCTTTGAGGGGTACGCAGTATTTT. It yields the protein CASSRDFALRGTQYF.

This clonotype has a handful of counts. The J gene is TRBJ1-5, the V gene TRBV5-6; D gene ambiguous. V was pared by 3 bases and J by 0 bases, with 16 bases between. Germline V gene lookup returns CDR1 SGHDT and CDR2 YYEEEE. This CDR3 is built from 17 residues. The CDR3 loop reads CASSSHLKLYSNQPQHF. Here the CDR3 DNA reads TGTGCCAGCAGCTCGCATCTCAAACTCTATAGCAATCAGCCCCAGCATTTT.

This clonotype was recorded at least ten times. The chain employs TRBV7-2 and TRBJ1-1, with D possibly matching TRBD1 (6 bases). Germline CDR1 and CDR2: SGHTA and FQGNSA. The CDR3 covers 14 residues. The V end was cut by 1 base, the J end by 5 bases, with 11 bases between. The CDR3 sequence is CASSLERGETEAFF. CDR3 nucleotides: TGTGCCAGCAGCTTAGAAAGGGGGGAGACTGAAGCTTTCTTT.

This clonotype was seen repeatedly, ten times or more. CDR3 DNA: TGTGCCATCAGTGGAGGTCTTAACACAGATACGCAGTATTTT. This encodes CAISGGLNTDTQYF. The chain has TRBV10-3 and TRBJ2-3, with D hard to call. Germline CDR1 and CDR2: ENHRY and SYGVKD. V gave up 4 bases and J gave up 2 bases, with 10 bases separating them. CDR3 size: 14 residues.

This clonotype came up many times. The V call is TRBV28, the J call TRBJ2-7, with D perhaps TRBD1 (5 bases). CDR1 and CDR2 from the germline V gene are MDHEN and SYDVKM. The CDR3 is 15 amino acids. The germline V and J ends were trimmed by 5 bases and 4 bases, with 18 bases remaining between them. CDR3 bases: TGTGCCAGCAGTATAAGACAGACAAACTTTTACGAGCAGTACTTC. Translated, it gives CASSIRQTNFYEQYF.

This clonotype showed up many times. The rearrangement uses TRBV7-3 and TRBJ1-3; 7 bases match TRBD1. CDR1 is SGHTA, CDR2 FQGTGA, per germline. V trimming: 4 bases; J trimming: 4 bases; junction bases outside the gene matches: 1. CDR3 length: 13 residues. The CDR3 nucleotides are TGTGCCAGCAGCTCGGACAGGGGAAACACCATATATTTT. It translates to CASSSDRGNTIYF. The variable domain in full, with the rest retrieved from reference TRBV7-3 and TRBJ1-3, is GAGVSQTPSNKVTEKGKYVELRCDPISGHTALYWYRQSLGQGPEFLIYFQGTGAADDSGLPNDRFFAVRPEGSVSTLKIQRTERGDSAVYLCASSSDRGNTIYFGEGSWLTVV.

In this sample, this clonotype turned up a few times. The chain combines TRBV6-5 with TRBJ2-1, with D possibly TRBD2 on 6 matching bases. This CDR3 has 12 residues. Germline-derived CDR1 and CDR2 are MNHEY and SVGAGI. V shed 5 bases and J shed 9 bases, with 11 bases lying between them. In DNA, the CDR3 is TGTGCCAGCAGTAGACCCGGGGGTGAGCAGTTCTTC. Translated, it gives CASSRPGGEQFF.

This clonotype was counted ten times or more. The rearrangement links TRBV19 to TRBJ2-1; 10 positions match TRBD2. The V segment lost 5 bases and the J segment 9 bases; nucleotides outside the gene matches: 4. CDR1 and CDR2 from the germline V gene are LNHDA and SQIVND (reference sequence). The CDR3 spans 13 residues. As DNA, the CDR3 is TGTGCCAGTAGTTCTAGCGGGAGCATTGAGCAGTTCTTC. Translation gives CASSSSGSIEQFF. The variable domain in full, completed from reference TRBV19 and TRBJ2-1, reads DGGITQSPKYLFRKEGQNVTLSCEQNLNHDAMYWYRQDPGQGLRLIYYSQIVNDFQKGDIAEGYSVSREKKESFPLTVTSAQKNPTAFYLCASSSSGSIEQFFGPGTRLTVL.

This chain links TRBV18 with TRBJ2-5, with 12 bases aligning to TRBD2. The V segment lost 4 bases and the J segment 3 bases; nucleotides outside the gene matches: 3. The germline CDR1 and CDR2 sequences are KGHSH and LQKENI. The CDR3 sequence is 15 residues long. The CDR3 nucleotides read TGTGCCAGCTCACGACGGACTAGCGGGAAAGAGACCCAGTACTTC. Protein sequence: CASSRRTSGKETQYF.

This sequence joins TRBV30 and TRBJ2-1; TRBD2 aligns across 8 bases. Germline lookup yields CDR1 GTSNPN and CDR2 SVGIG (reference sequence). V gave up 4 bases and J gave up 9 bases; unmatched junction bases: 11. This CDR3 spans 14 amino acids. CDR3 region: CAWKSAGGKSEQFF. The CDR3, as DNA: TGTGCCTGGAAGTCGGCGGGAGGAAAGAGTGAGCAGTTCTTC.

The sample holds many counts of this clonotype. The chain links TRBV11-1 to TRBJ2-3; D is uncertain. V was cut by 1 base and J by 1 base, with 6 bases left in between. Germline CDR1 reads SGHAT; CDR2 reads FQDESV (reference sequence). The length of the CDR3 is 14 residues. CDR3 coding DNA: TGTGCCAGCAGCTTAGTACAGCGCACAGATACGCAGTATTTT. Its protein is CASSLVQRTDTQYF.

This clonotype was counted a few times. V gene TRBV12-3 or TRBV12-4 combines with J gene TRBJ2-1, with D uncertain. Trimming shortened V by 6 bases and J by 8 bases, and 11 bases separated the two germline ends. There are 12 residues in the CDR3. The CDR3 DNA reads as TGTGCCAGCAGCCCGTTTCGGCATGAGCAGTTCTTC. It encodes CASSPFRHEQFF.

This clonotype was seen at least ten times. The rearrangement links TRBV5-1 to TRBJ1-2, with a tentative D call TRBD1 (5 bases). V shed 0 bases and J shed 6 bases, with 6 bases lying between them. The CDR3 sequence is 12 residues long. CDR1 is SGHRS, CDR2 YFSETQ, per germline. The CDR3 bases are TGCGCCAGCAGCTTGGTGGGGGATGGCTACACCTTC. Protein sequence: CASSLVGDGYTF.

This clonotype was seen at least ten times. The chain links TRBV27 to TRBJ1-5, with D possibly being TRBD1 (5 bases). The germline CDR1 and CDR2 sequences are MNHEY and SMNVEV (reference sequence). V shed 2 bases and J shed 2 bases, with 10 bases lying between them. The CDR3 is 15 residues long. The CDR3 DNA follows: TGTGCCAGCAGTTTAGGGGGTTTAGGCAATCAGCCCCAGCATTTT. Its protein product is CASSLGGLGNQPQHF.

The chain couples TRBV12-3 or TRBV12-4 to TRBJ1-4, with a weak D call TRBD1 (5 bases). Between the trimmed V and J ends, which lost 3 bases and 3 bases, there was a span of 14 bases. The CDR3 has 16 amino acids. DNA of the CDR3: TGTGCCAGCAGTTTCAACCTCGGGGCTTCTAATGAAAAACTGTTTTTT. Residues: CASSFNLGASNEKLFF.

In its sample, this clonotype was seen a few times. The chain links TRBV20-1 to TRBJ2-5, with 8 bases matching TRBD1. The CDR3 runs 14 residues. J lost 3 bases, V lost 4 bases, and 7 bases had no gene match. In germline, CDR1 is DFQATT, CDR2 SNEGSKA (reference sequence). Written as DNA, the CDR3 is TGCAGTGCTACGCAGGGGGCAGTAGAAGAGACCCAGTACTTC. This codes for CSATQGAVEETQYF.

This clonotype was detected only a few times. This chain connects TRBV18 to TRBJ2-7; possible D gene TRBD2, 6 bases. CDR3 size: 15 residues. The germline gives CDR1 KGHSH, CDR2 LQKENI. V was shortened by 2 bases and J by 2 bases, with 13 bases between the two germline ends. The CDR3 here is CASSPSGRAPYEQYF. The CDR3 DNA reads as TGTGCCAGCTCACCATCCGGGAGAGCTCCCTACGAGCAGTACTTC.

This clonotype has only a few counts. The rearrangement uses TRBV24-1 and TRBJ1-2, with D possibly matching TRBD1 (6 bases). Germline assignment: CDR1 KGHDR and CDR2 SFDVKD. The V gene lost 3 bases and the J gene lost 4 bases, with 8 bases spanning the gap. CDR3 size: 13 residues. The DNA of the CDR3 is TGTGCCACCAGTGATCAGACAGGCTATGGCTACACCTTC. It specifies CATSDQTGYGYTF.

This clonotype was counted ten times or more. V and J are TRBV11-2 and TRBJ1-4; D gene unclear. The CDR3 covers 16 residues. Trimming took off 2 bases at V and 8 bases at J, with 18 bases between the two ends. Germline V lookup: CDR1 SGHAT, CDR2 FQNNGV. The CDR3 loop reads CASSLFYVRAGEKLFF. DNA of the CDR3: TGTGCCAGCAGCTTATTTTACGTTCGAGCGGGGGAAAAACTGTTTTTT.